These 23 T cell receptor beta chains came from one sample sequenced in a study of blood T cell repertoires in COVID-19. Libraries were prepared by immunoSEQ multiplex PCR; TCRdb keeps only in-frame clonotypes and omits some of them. The sample lists around 250,000 clones, 85% to 90% seen once, with 5.5% to 7.5% in the top ten. The sequenced material came from peripheral blood. Every receptor here comes from a woman between 70 and 85 years old with active or convalescent COVID-19.

The chain recombines TRBV25-1 with TRBJ1-5; D gene ambiguous. CDR1 is MGHDK and CDR2 is SYGVNS in the germline V gene. The ends were cut back, 7 bases at V and 9 bases at J, with 19 bases in the middle. The CDR3 extends over 14 amino acids. The CDR3 sequence: CASIMDLAVGPQHF. CDR3 DNA: TGTGCCAGCATCATGGACTTGGCGGTCGGGCCCCAGCATTTT.

The rearrangement links TRBV4-3 to TRBJ1-4; D uncertain. V lost 0 bases and J lost 4, with 6 bases in between. Germline loops: CDR1 LGHNA, CDR2 YSLEER. CDR3 length: 14 residues. CDR3 nucleotides: TGCGCCAGCAGCCAAGATTCGAGTAATGAAAAACTGTTTTTT. Its translation: CASSQDSSNEKLFF.

CDR3 loop: CASSLGGRGEAFF. The CDR3 nucleotides are TGTGCCAGCAGCTTAGGGGGGAGGGGTGAAGCTTTCTTT. This chain joins TRBV7-8 and TRBJ1-1, with D possibly matching TRBD1 (5 bases). Trimming left V 1 base short and J 7 bases short, with 10 bases between. Looked up from germline, CDR1 is SGHVS and CDR2 is FQNEAQ. This CDR3 is 13 amino acids long. Complete variable domain (other parts from reference TRBV7-8 and TRBJ1-1): GAGVSQSPRYKVAKRGQDVALRCDPISGHVSLFWYQQALGQGPEFLTYFQNEAQLDKSGLPSDRFFAERPEGSVSTLKIQRTQQEDSAVYLCASSLGGRGEAFFGQGTRLTVV.

The chain couples TRBV5-6 to TRBJ2-7; no firm D call. V was cut by 0 bases and J by 2 bases, with 9 bases left in between. CDR1 is SGHDT and CDR2 is YYEEEE in the germline V gene. The CDR3 extends over 14 amino acids. As DNA, the CDR3 is TGTGCCAGCAGCTTGGCCAGTCCCCCCTACGAGCAGTACTTC. Its translation is CASSLASPPYEQYF.

The rearrangement uses TRBV21-1 and TRBJ1-5; the table's D call, TRBD1, was not checked against the DNA. TRBV21-1 is designated a pseudogene. This CDR3 spans 14 amino acids. CDR3 region: CASQGCESNQPQHF. In DNA, the CDR3 is TGTGCCAGCCAGGGGTGCGAAAGCAATCAGCCCCAGCATTTT.

The rearrangement uses TRBV19 and TRBJ1-2; possibly TRBD1 for D (5 bases). Trimming pared 7 bases from V and 6 bases from J, leaving 21 bases between. This CDR3 region has 15 residues. Germline CDR1 and CDR2: LNHDA and SQIVND (reference sequence). The CDR3 DNA is TGTGCCAGTAAAGAAGCCGCGGGTGGAGGGGATGGCTACACCTTC. Translation: CASKEAAGGGDGYTF.

This clone was seen once. This chain's CDR3 is CASSLGYLQGSNEQFF. For the CDR3, the DNA is TGTGCCAGCAGCTTGGGATATCTTCAGGGCTCGAATGAGCAGTTCTTC. The V call is TRBV5-6, the J call TRBJ2-1; a weak D match, TRBD1 (5 bases). Germline CDR1 and CDR2: SGHDT and YYEEEE. Trimming cost V 0 bases and J 7 bases, with 17 bases left between them. The CDR3 extends over 16 amino acids.

The rearrangement joins TRBV7-2 to TRBJ2-3; D is unresolved. In germline, CDR1 is SGHTA, CDR2 FQGNSA. The V gene lost 5 bases and the J gene lost 2 bases, with 8 bases spanning the gap. This CDR3 has 13 residues. The DNA for the CDR3 is TGTGCCAGCAGCCAAGAGCACACAGATACGCAGTATTTT. This codes for CASSQEHTDTQYF.

The chain uses TRBV6-5 and TRBJ1-2; D is ambiguous. CDR1 and CDR2 (germline): MNHEY, SVGAGI. This CDR3 region has 13 residues. V was cut by 7 bases and J by 2 bases, with 11 bases left in between. CDR3 region: CASNRRVNYGYTF. The CDR3, as DNA: TGTGCCAGCAACCGGAGGGTGAACTATGGCTACACCTTC.

The CDR3 DNA is TGTGCCAGCAGCACCCAGGGGGCCGGGGAGCTGTTTTTT. Protein sequence: CASSTQGAGELFF. The V and J genes are TRBV7-3 and TRBJ2-2; 7 positions agree with TRBD1. Germline-derived CDR1 and CDR2 are SGHTA and FQGTGA. The CDR3 runs to 13 residues. V was pared by 5 bases and J by 6 bases, with 3 bases of the junction left unmatched.

The chain joins TRBV6-5 to TRBJ1-1; 9 nucleotides match TRBD1. Germline CDR1 MNHEY, CDR2 SVGAGI. The CDR3 loop spans 16 amino acids. The V segment lost 2 bases and the J segment 3 bases; nucleotides outside the gene matches: 7. In nucleotides, the CDR3 is TGTGCCAGCAGTTACGGGACAGGGTATGGAGACACTGAAGCTTTCTTT. Protein: CASSYGTGYGDTEAFF.

This sequence joins TRBV6-4 and TRBJ1-2; D is perhaps TRBD1 (6 bases). The germline V and J ends were trimmed by 0 bases and 5 bases, with 13 bases remaining between them. CDR3 length equals 15 residues. Germline V CDR1 and CDR2: MRHNA, SNTAGT. The CDR3 nucleotides read TGTGCCAGCAGTGACTCGAATCGGGGGGCTTATGGCTACACCTTC. Protein sequence: CASSDSNRGAYGYTF.

V is TRBV12-2 and J is TRBJ2-7; the tabulated D call, TRBD2, remains unverified against the DNA. TRBV12-2 is marked as a pseudogene. The CDR3 loop spans 12 amino acids. CDR3 sequence reads: CASRFVSFEQYF. In nucleotides, the CDR3 is TGTGCAAGTCGCTTCGTCTCGTTTGAGCAGTACTTC.

This clone was picked up one time. The chain links TRBV5-1 to TRBJ1-1; 9 nucleotides line up with TRBD1. Losses at the gene ends were 2 bases for V and 4 bases for J; bases not matched to a gene: 9. This CDR3 has 16 residues. Germline CDR1 and CDR2: SGHRS and YFSETQ. The CDR3 DNA reads TGCGCCAGCAGCTTCCAAGGACAGGGGTTGAGCACTGAAGCTTTCTTT. Protein: CASSFQGQGLSTEAFF.

J is TRBJ1-4 and V is TRBV7-2; no definite D call. V gave up 5 bases and J gave up 0 bases, with 10 bases separating them. Per the germline V gene, CDR1 is SGHTA and CDR2 is FQGNSA. This CDR3 is built from 15 residues. The CDR3 is CASSPRQATNEKLFF. The CDR3 region has the DNA TGTGCCAGCAGCCCCCGACAAGCAACTAATGAAAAACTGTTTTTT.

The chain has TRBV9 and TRBJ1-2, with 12 bases lining up with TRBD1. CDR3 size: 15 residues. Germline CDR1 and CDR2: SGDLS and YYNGEE. V dropped 4 bases and J dropped 6; count of bases not matched to a gene: 7. CDR3 in amino acids: CASSTRDRGQNGYTF. As DNA, the CDR3 is TGTGCCAGCAGCACCCGGGACAGGGGGCAGAATGGCTACACCTTC. Full variable domain (outside the CDR3, taken from reference TRBV9 and TRBJ1-2): DSGVTQTPKHLITATGQRVTLRCSPRSGDLSVYWYQQSLDQGLQFLIQYYNGEERAKGNILERFSAQQFPDLHSELNLSSLELGDSALYFCASSTRDRGQNGYTFGSGTRLTVV.

The rearrangement uses TRBV19 and TRBJ1-3, with 7 bases lining up with TRBD1. Germline V gene lookup returns CDR1 LNHDA and CDR2 SQIVND (reference sequence). The length of the CDR3 is 15 residues. V gave up 2 bases and J gave up 0 bases; unmatched junction bases: 1. Written as DNA, the CDR3 is TGTGCCAGTAGTATAAGGGACAGCTCTGGAAACACCATATATTTT. Translating it yields CASSIRDSSGNTIYF.

The V call is TRBV2, the J call TRBJ1-2; 10 positions match TRBD1. CDR3 length: 15 residues. The trim removed 11 bases at V and 2 bases at J, leaving 11 bases unmatched. The germline V gene has CDR1 SNHLY and CDR2 FYNNEI. CDR3 nucleotide sequence: TGTGCCGTTCCGGGACAGGGGAAAAAGAACTATGGCTACACCTTC. This sequence encodes CAVPGQGKKNYGYTF.

The CDR3 loop is CASSRTVSYQPQHF. CDR3 bases: TGTGCCAGCAGCCGGACAGTCTCCTATCAGCCCCAGCATTTT. This chain uses TRBV3-1 (or the pseudogene TRBV3-2) with TRBJ1-5; the D gene is possibly TRBD1 (6 bases). The CDR3 consists of 14 residues. Trimming took off 4 bases at V and 5 bases at J, with 12 bases between the two ends. The germline V gene encodes CDR1 LGHDT and CDR2 YNNKEL (reference sequence).

In this sample, this clone turned up a few times. The chain uses TRBV3-1 (or the pseudogene TRBV3-2) and TRBJ1-4; the match to TRBD1 covers 9 bases. Germline CDR1 reads LGHDT; CDR2 reads YNNKEL (reference sequence). V lost 5 bases and J lost 4; bases outside the gene matches: 2. There are 14 residues in the CDR3. The DNA for the CDR3 is TGTGCCAGCAGCACGGGACAGGGTAATGAAAAACTGTTTTTT. It specifies CASSTGQGNEKLFF.

This chain links TRBV2 with TRBJ1-2, with 9 bases that match TRBD1. The CDR3 is made up of 12 amino acids. The germline gives CDR1 SNHLY, CDR2 FYNNEI. The V gene end was trimmed by 8 bases and the J gene end by 8 bases; junction bases not matched to a gene: 6. The CDR3 here is CASGEDRGGYTF. The CDR3 region has the DNA TGTGCCAGCGGGGAGGACAGGGGAGGCTACACCTTC.

The chain combines TRBV7-6 with TRBJ2-1, with no clear D. With 3 bases removed from V and 6 bases from J, the gap between germline ends came to 3 bases. The CDR3 covers 11 residues. CDR1 SGHVS and CDR2 FNYEAQ come from the germline V gene. CDR3 region: CASSFSNEQFF. As DNA, the CDR3 is TGTGCCAGCAGCTTTAGCAATGAGCAGTTCTTC.

V gene TRBV10-3 combines with J gene TRBJ1-6, with TRBD1 matching over 7 bases. The germline CDR1 and CDR2 sequences are ENHRY and SYGVKD. The junction had 11 bases not matched to a gene; V was cut back by 6 bases and J by 9 bases. The CDR3 contains 15 residues. CDR3 nucleotides: TGTGCCATCAGGAGGGGGCTAGAAATCAGTTCACCCCTCCACTTT. Protein product: CAIRRGLEISSPLHF.